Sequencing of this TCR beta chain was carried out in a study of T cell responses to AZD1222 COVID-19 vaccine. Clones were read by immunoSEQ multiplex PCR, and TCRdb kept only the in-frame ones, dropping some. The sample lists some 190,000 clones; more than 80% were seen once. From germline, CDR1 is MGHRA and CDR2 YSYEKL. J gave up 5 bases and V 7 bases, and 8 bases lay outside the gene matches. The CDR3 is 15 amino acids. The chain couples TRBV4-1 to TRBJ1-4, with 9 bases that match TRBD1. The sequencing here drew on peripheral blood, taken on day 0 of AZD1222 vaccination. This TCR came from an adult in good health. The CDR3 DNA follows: TGCGCCAGCACCAGGAGACAGGGGGAAAATGAAAAACTGTTTTTT. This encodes CASTRRQGENEKLFF.